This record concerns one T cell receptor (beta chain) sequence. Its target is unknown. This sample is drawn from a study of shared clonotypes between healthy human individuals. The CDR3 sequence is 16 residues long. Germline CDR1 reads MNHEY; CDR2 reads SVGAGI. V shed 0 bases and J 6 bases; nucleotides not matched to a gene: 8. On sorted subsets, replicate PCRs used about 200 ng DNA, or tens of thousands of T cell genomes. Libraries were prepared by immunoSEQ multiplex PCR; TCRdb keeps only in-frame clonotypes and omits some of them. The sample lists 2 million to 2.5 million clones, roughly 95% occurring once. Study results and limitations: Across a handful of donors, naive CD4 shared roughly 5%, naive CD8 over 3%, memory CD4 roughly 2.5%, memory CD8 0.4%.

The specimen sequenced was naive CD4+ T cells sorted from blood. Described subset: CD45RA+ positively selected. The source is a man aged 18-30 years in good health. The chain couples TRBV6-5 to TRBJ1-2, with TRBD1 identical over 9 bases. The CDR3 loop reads CASSYSKGTGSHGYTF. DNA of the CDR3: TGTGCCAGCAGTTACTCGAAAGGGACAGGGTCCCATGGCTACACCTTC.